The T cell receptor beta chain described here comes from a study of CD8 T cells in Susac syndrome (dated by TCRdb to the late 2010s). Describing the broader study: Repertoire sequencing was used to test whether CD8+ T cell activation and differentiation in Susac syndrome was antigen driven.

Peripheral blood CD8+ and CD4+ T cells from healthy donors, Susac syndrome patients and multiple sclerosis patients were profiled by high-throughput TCR beta sequencing. Healthy donors were age- and sex-matched controls. Bulk CD8+ and CD4+ T cells were purified magnetically by negative isolation, whereas CD8+ TEMRA cells were enriched by FACS. Blood was drawn into EDTA tubes, processed within 24 hours, and PBMCs were isolated by density gradient centrifugation. PBMCs intended for TCR sequencing were cryopreserved in liquid nitrogen and were subsequently thawed in a 37 degrees C water bath. The sorted or isolated CD4+, CD8+ and CD8+ TEMRA cells reached a purity of at least 90%. To note about this clonotype: It has no known antigen specificity. No qualities accompany the bases; no much larger clone lies one base away.

What the work shows at the level of the full study, not this receptor alone: The study acknowledged that relatively few individuals were included in the TCR sequencing and HLA analysis.

Reading from cysteine to phenylalanine, the CDR3 counts 13 amino acids. Of all the DNA, just the CDR3 is kept, 39 bases in frame from base 1. The junction carries 7 bases between V and J, which are trimmed by 2 bases and 4 bases respectively. The germline V gene encodes CDR1 KGHSH and CDR2 LQKENI. RNA was extracted using the RNeasy kit, and about 0.45 to 1 microgram was reverse transcribed with random hexamers. TCR beta CDR3 regions were amplified with the immunoSEQ multiplex PCR assay covering 54 Vbeta and 13 Jbeta segments. PCR amplification bias was corrected using a synthetic template baseline for primer optimization and computational correction. Per the authors' processing: Reads were assigned to V, D and J genes according to IMGT and analyzed in immunoSEQ Analyzer, with only productive sequences retained. Clonality was calculated as one minus the Shannon entropy normalized by log2 of the number of productive unique sequences. For each patient and control, public and private clones were evaluated among the 100 most prevalent clones. Susac-specific clones were defined as absent from healthy and MS cohorts, roughly 1,100 published viral clones and other ImmuneACCESS disease sequences. The public reads were run again by TCRdb, first through fastp at Q25 and then through MiXCR, and only productive beta chains were kept. A single entry per CDR3 protein holds the most common genes and DNA from its merged rows. The V and J calls come from TCRdb's annotation, not from the publication. Counted in this sample were more than 100,000 distinct CDR3 sequences; around 96% of them appeared once. The ten biggest clones cover more than 0.095% of the sample.

Material for sequencing was CD4+ T cells from PBMCs. The sequence came from a human donor in good health. Recombination linked TRBV18 to TRBJ2-3; the D gene cannot be named for sure. The CDR3 reads as follows: CASSPSSADTQYF. Read as DNA, the sequence is TGTGCCAGCTCACCATCGAGCGCAGATACGCAGTATTTT.